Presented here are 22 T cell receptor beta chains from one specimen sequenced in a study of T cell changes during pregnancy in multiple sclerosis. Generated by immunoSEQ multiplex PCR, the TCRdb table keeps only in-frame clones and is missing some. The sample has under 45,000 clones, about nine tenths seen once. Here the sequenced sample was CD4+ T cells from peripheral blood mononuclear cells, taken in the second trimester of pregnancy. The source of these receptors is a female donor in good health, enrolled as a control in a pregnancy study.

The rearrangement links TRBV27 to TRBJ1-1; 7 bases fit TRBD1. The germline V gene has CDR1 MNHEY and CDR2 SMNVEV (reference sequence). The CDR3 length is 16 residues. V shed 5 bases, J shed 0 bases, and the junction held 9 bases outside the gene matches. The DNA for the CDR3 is TGTGCCAGCAGTACAGGGGATTGGTACATGAACACTGAAGCTTTCTTT. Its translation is CASSTGDWYMNTEAFF.

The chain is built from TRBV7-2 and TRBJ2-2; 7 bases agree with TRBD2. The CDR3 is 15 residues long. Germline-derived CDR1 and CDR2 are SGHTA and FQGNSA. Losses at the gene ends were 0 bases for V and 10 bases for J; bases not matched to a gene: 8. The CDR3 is CASSLAPATSSELFF. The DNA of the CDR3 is TGTGCCAGCAGCTTAGCGCCGGCGACTAGCTCGGAGCTGTTTTTT. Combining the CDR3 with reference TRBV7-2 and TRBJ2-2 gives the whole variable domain GAGVSQSPSNKVTEKGKDVELRCDPISGHTALYWYRQSLGQGLEFLIYFQGNSAPDKSGLPSDRFSAERTGGSVSTLTIQRTQQEDSAVYLCASSLAPATSSELFFGEGSRLTVL.

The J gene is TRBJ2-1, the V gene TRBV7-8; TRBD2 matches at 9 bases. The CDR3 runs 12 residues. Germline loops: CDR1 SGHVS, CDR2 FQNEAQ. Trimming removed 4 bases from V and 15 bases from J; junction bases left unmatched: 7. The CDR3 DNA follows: TGTGCCAGCAGCTCCTTAGCGGGAGAGGGGTTCTTC. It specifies CASSSLAGEGFF.

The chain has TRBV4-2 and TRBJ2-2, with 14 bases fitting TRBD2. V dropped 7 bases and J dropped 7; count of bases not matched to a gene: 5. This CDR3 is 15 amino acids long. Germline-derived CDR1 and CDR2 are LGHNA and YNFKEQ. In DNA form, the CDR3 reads TGTGCCAGCACGACTAGCGGGGGGGCCGGCGGGGAGCTGTTTTTT. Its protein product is CASTTSGGAGGELFF.

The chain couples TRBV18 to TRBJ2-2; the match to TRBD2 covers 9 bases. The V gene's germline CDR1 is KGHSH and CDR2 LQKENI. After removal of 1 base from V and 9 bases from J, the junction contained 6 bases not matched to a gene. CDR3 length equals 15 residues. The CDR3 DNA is TGTGCCAGCTCACCACAGCGGGGGGCCCCCCGGGAGCTGTTTTTT. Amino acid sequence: CASSPQRGAPRELFF.

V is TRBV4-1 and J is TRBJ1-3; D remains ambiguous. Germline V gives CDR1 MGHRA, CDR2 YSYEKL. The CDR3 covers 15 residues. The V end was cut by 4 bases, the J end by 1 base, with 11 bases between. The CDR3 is CASSLPSGSGNTIYF. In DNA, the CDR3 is TGCGCCAGCAGCCTACCCTCGGGGTCTGGAAACACCATATATTTT.

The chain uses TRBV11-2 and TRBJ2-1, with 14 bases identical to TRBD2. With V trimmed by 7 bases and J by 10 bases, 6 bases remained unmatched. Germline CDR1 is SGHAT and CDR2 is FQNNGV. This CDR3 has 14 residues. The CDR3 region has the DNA TGTGCCAGCACGTATCGACTAGCGGGAGGGGAGCAGTTCTTC. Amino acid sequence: CASTYRLAGGEQFF.

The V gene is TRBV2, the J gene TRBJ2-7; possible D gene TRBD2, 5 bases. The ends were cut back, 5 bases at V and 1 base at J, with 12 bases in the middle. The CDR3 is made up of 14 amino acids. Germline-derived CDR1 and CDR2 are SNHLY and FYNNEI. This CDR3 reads CASSLTGISYEQYF. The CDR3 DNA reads TGTGCCAGCAGTCTTACCGGGATTTCCTACGAGCAGTACTTC.

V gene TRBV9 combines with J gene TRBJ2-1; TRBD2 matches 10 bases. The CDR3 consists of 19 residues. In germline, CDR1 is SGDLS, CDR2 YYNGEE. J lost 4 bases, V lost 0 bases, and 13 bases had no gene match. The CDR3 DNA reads TGTGCCAGCAGCGTAGGGACCTTAACTAGCGGGATGCTATACAATGAGCAGTTCTTC. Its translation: CASSVGTLTSGMLYNEQFF. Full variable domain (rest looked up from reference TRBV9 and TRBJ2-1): DSGVTQTPKHLITATGQRVTLRCSPRSGDLSVYWYQQSLDQGLQFLIQYYNGEERAKGNILERFSAQQFPDLHSELNLSSLELGDSALYFCASSVGTLTSGMLYNEQFFGPGTRLTVL.

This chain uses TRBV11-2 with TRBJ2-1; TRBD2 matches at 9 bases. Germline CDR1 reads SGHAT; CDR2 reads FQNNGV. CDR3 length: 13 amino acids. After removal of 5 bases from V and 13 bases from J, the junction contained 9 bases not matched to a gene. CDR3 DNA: TGTGCCAGCAGCCCCGGGGGACTAGCCAGTCAGTTCTTC. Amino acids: CASSPGGLASQFF. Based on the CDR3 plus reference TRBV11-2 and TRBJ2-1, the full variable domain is EAGVAQSPRYKIIEKRQSVAFWCNPISGHATLYWYQQILGQGPKLLIQFQNNGVVDDSQLPKDRFSAERLKGVDSTLKIQPAKLEDSAVYLCASSPGGLASQFFGPGTRLTVL.

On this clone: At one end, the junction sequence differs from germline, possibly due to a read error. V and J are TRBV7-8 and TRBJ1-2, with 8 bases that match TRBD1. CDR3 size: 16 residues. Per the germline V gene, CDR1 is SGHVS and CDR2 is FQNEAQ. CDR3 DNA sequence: TGTGCCAGCAGCTTAGCAGGAGGACAGGGTGACTATGGCCACACCTTC. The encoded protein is CASSLAGGQGDYGHTF.

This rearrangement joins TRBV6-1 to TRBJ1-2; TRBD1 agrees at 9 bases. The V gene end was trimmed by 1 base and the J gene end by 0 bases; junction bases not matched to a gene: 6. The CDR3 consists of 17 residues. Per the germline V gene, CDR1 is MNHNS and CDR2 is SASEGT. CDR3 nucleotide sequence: TGTGCCAGCAGTGAAGATTCCGGGACAGGGACTAACTATGGCTACACCTTC. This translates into CASSEDSGTGTNYGYTF.

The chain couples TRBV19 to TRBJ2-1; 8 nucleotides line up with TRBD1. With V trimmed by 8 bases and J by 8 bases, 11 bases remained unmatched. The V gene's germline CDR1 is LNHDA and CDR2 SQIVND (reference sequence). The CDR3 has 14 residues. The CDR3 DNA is TGTGCCAGTCTGAGTCAGGGGGCGGGCGATGAGCAGTTCTTC. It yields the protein CASLSQGAGDEQFF.

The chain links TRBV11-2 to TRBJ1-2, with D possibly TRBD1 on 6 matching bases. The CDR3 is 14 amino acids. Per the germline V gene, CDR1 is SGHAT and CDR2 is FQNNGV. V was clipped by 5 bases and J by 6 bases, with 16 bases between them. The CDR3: CASSPRTGKDGYTF. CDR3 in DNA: TGTGCCAGCAGCCCACGAACAGGGAAGGATGGCTACACCTTC. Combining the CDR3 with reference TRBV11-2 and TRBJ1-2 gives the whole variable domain EAGVAQSPRYKIIEKRQSVAFWCNPISGHATLYWYQQILGQGPKLLIQFQNNGVVDDSQLPKDRFSAERLKGVDSTLKIQPAKLEDSAVYLCASSPRTGKDGYTFGSGTRLTVV.

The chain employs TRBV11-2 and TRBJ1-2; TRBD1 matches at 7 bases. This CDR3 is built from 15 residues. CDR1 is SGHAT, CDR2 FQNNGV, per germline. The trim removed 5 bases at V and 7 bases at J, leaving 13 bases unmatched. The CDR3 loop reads CASSKEGASLGGYTF. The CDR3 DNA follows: TGTGCCAGCAGCAAAGAGGGGGCGTCCTTGGGTGGCTACACCTTC.

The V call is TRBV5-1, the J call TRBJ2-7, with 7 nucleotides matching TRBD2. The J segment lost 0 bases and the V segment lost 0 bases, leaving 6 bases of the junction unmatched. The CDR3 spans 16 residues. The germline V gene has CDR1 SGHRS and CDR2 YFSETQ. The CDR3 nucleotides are TGCGCCAGCAGCTTGGGTCGAGCTAGCGGCTCCTACGAGCAGTACTTC. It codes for CASSLGRASGSYEQYF.

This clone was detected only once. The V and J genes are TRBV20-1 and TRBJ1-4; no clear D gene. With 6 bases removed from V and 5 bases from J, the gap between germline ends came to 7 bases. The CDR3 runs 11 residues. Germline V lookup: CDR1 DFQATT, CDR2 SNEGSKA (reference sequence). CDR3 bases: TGCAGTGCCCTGTTAAATGAAAAACTGTTTTTT. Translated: CSALLNEKLFF.

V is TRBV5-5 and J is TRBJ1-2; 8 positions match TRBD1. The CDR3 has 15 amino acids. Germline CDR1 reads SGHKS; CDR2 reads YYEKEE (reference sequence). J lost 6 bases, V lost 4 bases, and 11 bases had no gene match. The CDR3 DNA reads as TGTGCCAGCAGCGCTGGACAGGGAGGTCCTGATGGCTACACCTTC. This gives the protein CASSAGQGGPDGYTF.

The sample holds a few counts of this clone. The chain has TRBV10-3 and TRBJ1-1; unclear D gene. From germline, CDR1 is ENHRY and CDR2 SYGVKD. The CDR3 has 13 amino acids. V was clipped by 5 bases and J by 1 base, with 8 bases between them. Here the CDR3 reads CAISSSGNTEAFF. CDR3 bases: TGTGCCATCAGTAGCTCAGGGAACACTGAAGCTTTCTTT.

CDR3 sequence (DNA): TGTGCCATCAGTGTATCAGGGAACCTAAATCAGCCCCAGCATTTT. Amino acids: CAISVSGNLNQPQHF. The rearrangement links TRBV10-3 to TRBJ1-5, with D perhaps matching TRBD1 (5 bases). CDR1 and CDR2 (germline): ENHRY, SYGVKD. CDR3 size: 15 residues. Trimming left V 4 bases short and J 4 bases short, with 14 bases between.

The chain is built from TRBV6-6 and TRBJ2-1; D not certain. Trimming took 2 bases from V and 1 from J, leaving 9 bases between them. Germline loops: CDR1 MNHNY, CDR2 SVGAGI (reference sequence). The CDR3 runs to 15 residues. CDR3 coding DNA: TGTGCCAGCAGTTACGAGGCCATATCCTACAATGAGCAGTTCTTC. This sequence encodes CASSYEAISYNEQFF.

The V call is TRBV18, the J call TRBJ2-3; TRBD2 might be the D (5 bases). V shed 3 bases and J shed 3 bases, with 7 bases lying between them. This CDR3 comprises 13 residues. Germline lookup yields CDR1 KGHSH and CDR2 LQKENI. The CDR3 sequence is CASSPRGTDTQYF. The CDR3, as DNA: TGTGCCAGCTCACCCCGGGGAACAGATACGCAGTATTTT.